This T cell receptor beta chain derives from a study of CD8 T cells in Susac syndrome. Broader study findings: The study identified about seventeen and five Susac-specific public clones in total CD8+ and CD8+ TEMRA repertoires. Individuals included in the TCR sequencing and HLA analysis were acknowledged by the study to be relatively few in number.

RNA was extracted with the RNeasy kit, and a quantity of roughly 0.5 to 1 ug was reverse transcribed using random hexamers. TCRdb itself ran the immunoSEQ multiplex PCR reads through MiXCR, one entry per CDR3 protein. The sample lists about 130,000 distinct CDR3 sequences, approximately 96% occurring once. Remarks on this clonotype: Its matching antigen is unknown.

The length of the CDR3 is 16 residues. Trimming cost V 6 bases and J 5 bases; bases outside gene matches: 11. The chain joins TRBV12-3 or TRBV12-4 to TRBJ2-1; 9 bases match TRBD1. The TCR sequence derives from a human donor with Susac syndrome. Specimen: CD8+ T cells from PBMCs. CDR3 nucleotides: TGTGCCAGCAGAGCGGACAGGGGACCCGTTCACAATGAGCAGTTCTTC. This gives the protein CASRADRGPVHNEQFF.